This T cell receptor beta chain is from a study of blood T cells in healthy people across ages. Regarding this clonotype: The antigen remains unidentified.

The CDR3 extends over 15 amino acids. Germline-derived CDR1 and CDR2 are SGHKS and YYEKEE (reference sequence). The junction had 6 bases not matched to a gene; V was cut back by 4 bases and J by 0 bases. Total RNA was extracted at no less than 6 micrograms per sample. Sample-barcoded 5' priming and a J-beta primer mix drove a second PCR of roughly 7 to 11 cycles. Each cDNA molecule, via a template-switch adaptor with 12 random nucleotides, was tagged. TCRdb reprocessed the 5' RACE reads with MiXCR, giving one entry per CDR3 protein. The sample gives roughly 560,000 distinct CDR3 sequences, under 30% of which show up once; 8.7% is in the top ten. Study-level results: Diversity was higher, and naive CD4+ cells more numerous, in long-lived donors than in aged donors.

The same data also went into a second study, on T cells of mothers and their children.

The specimen sequenced was blood. This TCR was recovered from a boy younger than 18 in good health. The rearrangement uses TRBV5-5 and TRBJ1-1; 7 nucleotides agree with TRBD1. The CDR3: CASSPLQGLNTEAFF. As DNA, the CDR3 is TGTGCCAGCAGCCCACTACAGGGGTTGAACACTGAAGCTTTCTTT.